The 13 T cell receptor beta chains reported below all come from one sample, sequenced in a study of CD8+CD57+ T cells in acquired aplastic anemia. Patients included in sequencing had previously demonstrated CD8+CD57+ cell expansion by flow cytometry. Genomic DNA was employed as the template in profiling TCR beta VDJ and CDR3. TCRdb called the reads again in MiXCR, with one record for every CDR3 protein. The table records roughly 250,000 distinct CDR3 sequences, roughly 82% of them present only once. Sequencing was carried out using sorted CD4+, CD8+, or CD8+CD57+ T cells (not recorded which) from PBMCs. All receptors derive from a human donor with aplastic anemia.

The rearrangement links TRBV7-3 to TRBJ2-6; a weak D match, TRBD1 (8 bases). Germline assignment: CDR1 SGHTA and CDR2 FQGTGA. The CDR3 is made up of 16 amino acids. Trimming left V 6 bases short and J 14 bases short, with 26 bases between. Written as DNA, the CDR3 is TGTGCCAGCAGTGAATCGGGGGGCCAGGGGGCAGCCTTCCTGACTTTC. It yields the protein CASSESGGQGAAFLTF.

The table lists this clonotype with a count of one. The conserved closing phenylalanine or tryptophan is absent in this CDR3, likely reflecting a read error. The V gene is TRBV7-9, the J gene TRBJ2-7; the D gene is possibly TRBD2 (5 bases). Trimming pared 5 bases from V and 7 bases from J, leaving 15 bases between. The CDR3 covers 13 residues. Germline values: CDR1 SEHNR, CDR2 FQNEAQ (reference sequence). DNA of the CDR3: TGTGCCAGCAGCGTTGAGATCACGGGGGAGCAGTACTTG. Translating gives CASSVEITGEQYL.

The CDR3 DNA reads as TGTGCCAGCAGCCTATCAGGGGATGAGCAGTTCTTC. It is translated as CASSLSGDEQFF. This chain links TRBV9 with TRBJ2-2; TRBD1 is a possible D gene (6 bases). TRBJ2-1 matches the DNA end more closely, so the J call is doubtful. Germline V lookup: CDR1 SGDLS, CDR2 YYNGEE. There are 12 residues in the CDR3.

The genes are TRBV7-9 and TRBJ1-2, with D maybe TRBD1 (5 bases). Germline-derived CDR1 and CDR2 are SEHNR and FQNEAQ (reference sequence). Trimming pared 2 bases from V and 10 bases from J, leaving 23 bases between. There are 16 residues in the CDR3. CDR3 nucleotide sequence: TGTGCCAGCAGCTTACCGGGTAGGGGCTTGGACAACGTCTACACCTTC. Residues: CASSLPGRGLDNVYTF.

The chain combines TRBV7-9 with TRBJ1-4, with D unclear. The DNA end is a closer match to TRBJ2-3, so the J assignment may be wrong. Germline-derived CDR1 and CDR2 are SEHNR and FQNEAQ (reference sequence). The CDR3 is 14 amino acids. The CDR3 loop reads CASSLVSTHEKQYF. The CDR3 nucleotides are TGTGCCAGCAGCTTAGTCTCAACTCATGAAAAACAGTATTTT.

Turning to this clonotype: Germline is not matched at one junction end, which may reflect a read error. This chain connects TRBV15 to TRBJ2-1; D is unresolved. Germline V gene data show CDR1 as LNHNV and CDR2 as YYDKDF (reference sequence). This CDR3 comprises 12 residues. CDR3 in amino acids: CASSSGRDEEFF. DNA for the CDR3: TGTGCCAGCAGCAGTGGCCGCGATGAGGAGTTCTTC.

The CDR3 region is CASSVGSDTQTDSFF. DNA of the CDR3: TGTGCCAGCAGCGTAGGGTCAGATACGCAGACTGATTCTTTCTTT. The chain is built from TRBV9 and TRBJ1-1; unclear D gene. Germline V gene data show CDR1 as SGDLS and CDR2 as YYNGEE. This CDR3 spans 15 amino acids. Between the trimmed V and J ends, which lost 0 bases and 12 bases, there was a span of 21 bases.

Turning to this clonotype: The junction and the germline gene differ at one end; a read error may be behind it. The rearrangement joins TRBV7-9 to TRBJ2-1; possibly TRBD2 for D (6 bases). From germline, CDR1 is SEHNR and CDR2 FQNEAQ (reference sequence). CDR3 size: 14 residues. CDR3 sequence (DNA): TGTGCCAGCAGCTTAGAGGGAGGTCGCCATACGCAGTTTTTC. It encodes CASSLEGGRHTQFF.

With regard to this clonotype: No conserved phenylalanine or tryptophan ends this CDR3, so it is likely a read error. Because the CDR3's place on the DNA is in doubt, the DNA is left out and the CDR3 is given as listed by TCRdb. This rearrangement joins TRBV5-1 to TRBJ1-3; TRBD1, the D gene given by the table, was not confirmed from the DNA. Germline CDR1 SGHRS, CDR2 YFSETQ. The CDR3 spans 10 amino acids, including both terminal residues. The CDR3 loop is CASSFRGHRN.

Note on this clonotype: Because it lacks the conserved phenylalanine or tryptophan at the end, this CDR3 is likely a read error. No DNA is shown, since the ends of the CDR3 on it are uncertain; the CDR3 is the one TCRdb lists. V and J are TRBV2 and TRBJ2-5; the DNA was not compared with TRBD1, the D call given in the table. Ends included, the CDR3 has 15 residues. From germline, CDR1 is SNHLY and CDR2 FYNNEI. The CDR3 loop is CASGVSGTDTQYFGP.

Concerning this clonotype: The germline gene is not matched at one end of the junction; a read error may be the cause. The chain employs TRBV7-9 and TRBJ2-3; 8 positions match TRBD2. The V gene's germline CDR1 is SEHNR and CDR2 FQNEAQ (reference sequence). The CDR3 extends over 14 amino acids. CDR3 region: CAGQLAGGPDTHGF. The CDR3, as DNA: TGTGCCGGCCAGTTGGCGGGGGGTCCCGATACCCACGGTTTT.

The chain couples TRBV7-9 to TRBJ2-7; weak D call: TRBD1 (6 bases). The V gene's germline CDR1 is SEHNR and CDR2 FQNEAQ (reference sequence). This CDR3 contains 15 residues. V lost 5 bases and J lost 2, with 16 bases in between. The CDR3 nucleotides read TGTGCCAGCAGCCCGGGACAAAGCGGCGCCTACGAGCAGTACTTC. Translated, it gives CASSPGQSGAYEQYF.

In its sample, this clonotype was seen many times. The genes are TRBV9 and TRBJ2-5; D remains unclear. V was trimmed by 4 bases and J by 2 bases, leaving 12 bases between them. CDR1 and CDR2 (germline): SGDLS, YYNGEE. The CDR3 is made up of 14 amino acids. The CDR3 nucleotides read TGTGCCAGCAGCCCAGGCGACTCACAAGAGACCCAGTACTTC. The encoded protein is CASSPGDSQETQYF.